This T cell receptor beta chain was sequenced during a study of blood T cell repertoires in COVID-19. Looking at the study overall: There were acute and convalescent COVID-19 samples, and they came from the United States, Italy and Spain. From T cells, B-cell-depleted T cells, or PBMCs came the material, which was cDNA or gDNA.

TCRdb keeps only in-frame clones here, not all; method: immunoSEQ multiplex PCR. The table has a few hundred thousand clones, around 88% seen once. Germline V gene lookup returns CDR1 SGHDN and CDR2 FVKESK. The CDR3 sequence is 13 residues long. Trimming took 1 base from V and 13 from J; bases not matched to a gene: 6. The sequence was collected from a woman in her thirties or forties who had recovered from COVID-19. Specimen: PBMCs or T cells enriched from blood (not recorded which). The chain has TRBV14 and TRBJ2-1, with 8 bases matching TRBD2. The CDR3 region has the DNA TGTGCCAGCAGCCAAGCAGCGGGAGATGGACAGTTCTTC. It codes for CASSQAAGDGQFF.